This T cell receptor (beta chain) was documented in a study of beta chain features in type 1 diabetes (dated by TCRdb to between 2017 and 2018). Looking at the study overall: Patients and healthy donors did not differ in mean age, gender distribution, total cell number or subset yield. A total of 107,917,701 sorted cells were examined across all samples, and the number of cells per subset was strongly correlated with RNA yield. The study compared TCRB repertoires of sorted circulating CD4+ T cell subsets between recently diagnosed type 1 diabetes patients and matched healthy donors. Regulatory and stem cell-like memory subsets were isolated from only 8 patients and about eight healthy donors, whereas naive and central memory subsets came from all 30 or so donors. On the study overall, not on this receptor specifically: HLA sub-analyses involved small numbers of individuals, so any influence of HLA type on TCRB rearrangement remained unresolved. Sequencing cDNA rather than genomic DNA could over-represent highly expressing activated cells, although activation and CD3 levels did not differ between groups. Naive, central memory and regulatory TCRB repertoires appeared to be more similar among patients than among healthy donors. Patients with type 1 diabetes made fewer insertions and deleted more nucleotides at VDJ recombination sites, implying thymic rearrangement abnormalities. A moderate but significant shortening of TCRB CDR3 length was observed in type 1 diabetes patients in all four CD4+ subsets. Shorter templates might be favored by PCR, yet because patient and control samples were amplified and corrected together, any such skew would affect both groups equally.

Concerning this clone itself: It lacks a known antigen. No much larger clone is present one base from it, and per-base qualities are unavailable. This same CDR3 is encoded by further DNA sequences in the sample.

Each donor gave one peripheral blood draw, approximately 100 mL on average, collected into heparinised tubes. A BD FACSAria II was used to sort naive, central memory, regulatory and stem cell-like memory CD4+ T cells with a panel that included CD45RO, CCR7, CD25, CD127, CD95 and CD27. Purity was above 95% for every sorted population. PBMCs were separated immediately by Lymphoprep density gradient centrifugation and were stained directly, without being cultured. So that batch effects would be minimized, each experiment stained and sorted samples in pairs, pairing one healthy donor with one patient. The CDR3 holds 11 amino acids from the cysteine to the phenylalanine. The read is trimmed to its CDR3 DNA, 33 bases read in frame from base 1. V is pared back by 0 bases and J by 7 bases, with 3 bases lying between the germline termini. The germline V gene (reference sequence) yields GTSNPN for CDR1 and SVGIG for CDR2.

The entire amount of isolated RNA was reverse transcribed using the High Capacity cDNA Reverse Transcription Kit, so the sequenced TCRB transcripts were expressed ones. Deep immunoSEQ sequencing was applied to naive, central memory and regulatory T cell samples, giving an average of roughly 3.5 million total reads per sample. Sorted cells were lysed in RLT buffer and RNA was extracted with DNase-treated RNeasy Micro or Mini kits, depending on cell number. Each cell subset was processed separately to prevent cross-contamination, with patient and healthy donor samples processed together. The immunoSEQ multiplex PCR was used to amplify TCRB sequences from cDNA, generating 87-bp fragments that spanned the CDR3 region. Sequencing of the amplicons was performed on the Illumina HiSeq platform. Turning to the authors' computational methods: Synthetic template baselines were used to correct PCR bias computationally, reads within Hamming distance 2 were collapsed together, and singletons that could not be merged were discarded. Reads were aligned to IMGT to assign V, D and J genes, CDR3 length, and insertions or deletions at six rearrangement sites. Within each subset, clonotype counts were normalized to sorted cell number, and only after that were true diversity and Gini coefficients computed with the tcR R package. The overlap coefficient, calculated on TCRB nucleotide sequences, was used to measure repertoire sharing. Out-of-frame TCRB sequences from naive cells were analyzed as a proxy for the pre-selection repertoire. TCRdb stores this immuneACCESS table with in-frame sequences only. Part of the clones is absent; in the studies checked, under half of the shortfall reflects unresolved V genes, and no reason is known for the rest. V and J calls and clone size are given by that table; D and trimming were obtained from the DNA. For this sample the table gives roughly 730,000 clones, of which about an eighth were detected only once. Of the sample, about 0.02% falls within the top ten clones.

The sample taken for sequencing was naive CD4+ T cells from blood. Interpreted using the paper, the cell subset or site label stands for: true naive CD4+ T cells. The sequence came from a man between 18 and 29 years old with type 1 diabetes. This chain joins TRBV30 to TRBJ2-2, with no confidently assigned D gene. The nucleotides read TGTGCCTGGAGTGTAAGCGGGGAGCTGTTTTTT. This yields the protein CAWSVSGELFF.